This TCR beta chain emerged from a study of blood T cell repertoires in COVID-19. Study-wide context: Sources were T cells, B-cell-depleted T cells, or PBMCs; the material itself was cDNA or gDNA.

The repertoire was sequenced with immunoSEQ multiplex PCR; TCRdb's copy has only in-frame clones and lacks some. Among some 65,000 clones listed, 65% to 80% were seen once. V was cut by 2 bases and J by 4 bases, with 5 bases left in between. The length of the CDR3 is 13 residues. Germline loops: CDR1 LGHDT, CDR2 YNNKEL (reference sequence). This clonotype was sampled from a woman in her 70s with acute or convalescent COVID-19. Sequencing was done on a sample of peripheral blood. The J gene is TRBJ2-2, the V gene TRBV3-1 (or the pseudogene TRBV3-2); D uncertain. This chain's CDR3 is CASSQWATGELFF. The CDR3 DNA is TGTGCCAGCAGCCAATGGGCCACCGGGGAGCTGTTTTTT.